The 32 T cell receptor beta chains presented below share a single source sample, sequenced in a study of cytomegalovirus exposure and HLA in healthy donors. PCR amplification relied on 60 Vbeta primers (plus 13 Jbeta primers). Using immunoSEQ multiplex PCR, the repertoire was profiled, and TCRdb retains in-frame clones only, with some absent. The profile covers about 160,000 clones, with around two thirds appearing a single time and about 1.3% taken by the ten largest. The source material was PBMCs. All receptors derive from a man aged 45 to 65 in good health and CMV-seronegative.

The chain couples TRBV19 to TRBJ2-3; 8 bases line up with TRBD1. Unmatched junction bases numbered 2, after V lost 1 base and J lost 2 bases. The CDR3 consists of 15 residues. Germline CDR1 and CDR2: LNHDA and SQIVND (reference sequence). The CDR3 DNA is TGTGCCAGTAGTATAGGGACAGGGCACACAGATACGCAGTATTTT. It is translated as CASSIGTGHTDTQYF.

This clone appeared once. This chain joins TRBV6-1 and TRBJ2-1; 9 bases are shared with TRBD1. The V gene end was trimmed by 6 bases and the J gene end by 8 bases; junction bases not matched to a gene: 11. Germline CDR1 reads MNHNS; CDR2 reads SASEGT. The CDR3 runs to 15 residues. CDR3 bases: TGTGCCAGCAGGCTTGGGGACAGGGTTATAGATGAGCAGTTCTTC. Encoded protein: CASRLGDRVIDEQFF.

V and J are TRBV6-4 and TRBJ1-4, with D tentatively TRBD1 (6 bases). The V gene's germline CDR1 is MRHNA and CDR2 SNTAGT. There are 15 residues in the CDR3. Trimming removed 3 bases at V and 3 bases at J, with 11 bases between. Here the CDR3 DNA reads TGTGCCAGCAGTGAAGGGGGAGCGGCTAATGAAAAACTGTTTTTT. Amino acids: CASSEGGAANEKLFF.

The chain links TRBV4-3 to TRBJ1-5; D perhaps matches TRBD1 (5 bases). Germline V gene data show CDR1 as LGHNA and CDR2 as YSLEER. This CDR3 is built from 15 residues. Trimming shortened V by 0 bases and J by 5 bases, and 11 bases separated the two germline ends. As DNA, the CDR3 is TGCGCCAGCAGCCAAGAGGATAGGGGCTATCAGCCCCAGCATTTT. Its protein product is CASSQEDRGYQPQHF.

The chain employs TRBV5-6 and TRBJ1-4, with 7 bases identical to TRBD1. Germline trimming cut 4 bases from V and 5 bases from J; bases unmatched to any gene: 8. From germline, CDR1 is SGHDT and CDR2 YYEEEE. The CDR3 spans 15 residues. The CDR3 sequence: CASSGTGAGNEKLFF. CDR3 sequence (DNA): TGTGCCAGCAGCGGTACAGGGGCGGGAAATGAAAAACTGTTTTTT. The full variable domain, rest sourced from reference TRBV5-6 and TRBJ1-4, is DAGVTQSPTHLIKTRGQQVTLRCSPKSGHDTVSWYQQALGQGPQFIFQYYEEEERQRGNFPDRFSGHQFPNYSSELNVNALLLGDSALYLCASSGTGAGNEKLFFGSGTQLSVL.

The chain carries TRBV6-1 and TRBJ1-3; D call uncertain. The V gene's germline CDR1 is MNHNS and CDR2 SASEGT. The CDR3 has 14 amino acids. Trimming shortened V by 2 bases and J by 0 bases, and 5 bases separated the two germline ends. The CDR3 here is CASSERGSGNTIYF. DNA of the CDR3: TGTGCCAGCAGTGAACGGGGCTCTGGAAACACCATATATTTT.

In nucleotides, the CDR3 is TGTGCCAGCAGTTACTCTGCAGATTATGGCTACACCTTC. It codes for CASSYSADYGYTF. The chain combines TRBV6-5 with TRBJ1-2; D is uncertain. The CDR3 consists of 13 residues. CDR1 and CDR2 (germline): MNHEY, SVGAGI. V gave up 0 bases and J gave up 5 bases, with 7 bases separating them.

The chain uses TRBV6-4 and TRBJ1-1; D is unresolved. The germline V and J ends were trimmed by 0 bases and 0 bases, with 5 bases remaining between them. From germline, CDR1 is MRHNA and CDR2 SNTAGT. This CDR3 is built from 14 residues. The CDR3 loop is CASSDSSLNTEAFF. CDR3 coding DNA: TGTGCCAGCAGTGACTCGAGCCTGAACACTGAAGCTTTCTTT.

A note on this clone: One end of the junction fails to match germline, which may point to a read error. The genes are TRBV7-9 and TRBJ2-5; perhaps TRBD1 as D (5 bases). The CDR3 runs to 12 residues. Germline-derived CDR1 and CDR2 are SEHNR and FQNEAQ (reference sequence). CDR3 sequence: CSSRRGSETQYF. CDR3 DNA: TGTTCCAGCAGAAGGGGCTCGGAGACCCAGTACTTC. The complete variable domain, with remaining parts taken from reference TRBV7-9 and TRBJ2-5, reads DTGVSQNPRHKITKRGQNVTFRCDPISEHNRLYWYRQTLGQGPEFLTYFQNEAQLEKSRLLSDRFSAERPKGSFSTLEIQRTEQGDSAMYLCSSRRGSETQYFGPGTRLLVL.

A few counts support this clone. The chain employs TRBV5-1 and TRBJ2-3, with D tentatively TRBD2 (5 bases). The CDR3 runs 16 residues. With 0 bases removed from V and 2 bases from J, the gap between germline ends came to 13 bases. Germline V gene sequence: CDR1 SGHRS, CDR2 YFSETQ. Written as DNA, the CDR3 is TGCGCCAGCAGCTTGGGGTTACAGCGGTCCACAGATACGCAGTATTTT. Translated: CASSLGLQRSTDTQYF.

V and J are TRBV5-1 and TRBJ2-1; tentative D call: TRBD1 (6 bases). The CDR3 totals 14 residues. Germline V CDR1 and CDR2: SGHRS, YFSETQ. Trimming took off 0 bases at V and 6 bases at J, with 10 bases between the two ends. The CDR3 loop is CASSLEQGSNEQFF. The DNA for the CDR3 is TGCGCCAGCAGCTTGGAACAGGGAAGCAATGAGCAGTTCTTC.

This clone was seen once. This chain links TRBV2 with TRBJ2-7; TRBD1 matches at 8 bases. The CDR3 extends over 16 amino acids. V was clipped by 4 bases and J by 1 base; unmatched bases: 9. In germline, CDR1 is SNHLY, CDR2 FYNNEI. The CDR3 loop reads CASSGTGTGASYEQYF. Here the CDR3 DNA reads TGTGCCAGCAGTGGAACGGGGACAGGAGCTTCCTACGAGCAGTACTTC.

This chain uses TRBV7-9 with TRBJ1-4; 8 bases line up with TRBD1. V lost 2 bases, J lost 2 bases, and 4 bases stayed unmatched. The CDR3 runs to 16 residues. Germline CDR1 is SEHNR and CDR2 is FQNEAQ (reference sequence). As DNA, the CDR3 is TGTGCCAGCAGCTTACAGGGGGCAAGGACTAATGAAAAACTGTTTTTT. Translation gives CASSLQGARTNEKLFF.

Here the CDR3 DNA reads TGTGCCAGCAGCTTAGCGCTGGGCCAGCGGGCCAACGTCCTGACTTTC. Protein: CASSLALGQRANVLTF. The V gene is TRBV7-9, the J gene TRBJ2-6; D is ambiguous. V was clipped by 0 bases and J by 5 bases, with 11 bases between them. Per germline, CDR1 SEHNR and CDR2 FQNEAQ (reference sequence). The CDR3 runs 16 residues. The whole variable domain, remainder taken from reference TRBV7-9 and TRBJ2-6, is DTGVSQNPRHKITKRGQNVTFRCDPISEHNRLYWYRQTLGQGPEFLTYFQNEAQLEKSRLLSDRFSAERPKGSFSTLEIQRTEQGDSAMYLCASSLALGQRANVLTFGAGSRLTVL.

The CDR3, as DNA: TGTGCCAGCAATGCAGGGACCTACGAGCAGTACTTC. Translating gives CASNAGTYEQYF. The chain has TRBV6-1 and TRBJ2-7, with D perhaps TRBD1 (5 bases). Germline-derived CDR1 and CDR2 are MNHNS and SASEGT. The CDR3 is made up of 12 amino acids. The V end lost 7 bases, the J end lost 2 bases, and 9 bases lay between the germline ends.

The chain carries TRBV7-2 and TRBJ1-2; D perhaps matches TRBD1 (6 bases). With 5 bases removed from V and 8 bases from J, the gap between germline ends came to 15 bases. This CDR3 is 13 amino acids long. The germline CDR1 and CDR2 sequences are SGHTA and FQGNSA. The CDR3 nucleotides read TGTGCCAGCAGCCCCGGGACAAGTAAAGGCTACACCTTC. Translated: CASSPGTSKGYTF.

The chain carries TRBV7-2 and TRBJ2-7; the match to TRBD2 covers 13 bases. The CDR3 is made up of 17 amino acids. After removal of 0 bases from V and 2 bases from J, the junction contained 4 bases not matched to a gene. Germline CDR1 is SGHTA and CDR2 is FQGNSA. The CDR3 here is CASSLAGTSGVPYEQYF. The CDR3 DNA follows: TGTGCCAGCAGCTTAGCGGGGACTAGCGGGGTACCCTACGAGCAGTACTTC.

This clone occurred once. This chain links TRBV7-6 with TRBJ1-1; possibly TRBD1 for D (5 bases). CDR3 length: 13 residues. Per germline, CDR1 SGHVS and CDR2 FNYEAQ. V was pared by 5 bases and J by 5 bases, with 12 bases between. CDR3 region: CASSRRGVTEAFF. The CDR3, as DNA: TGTGCCAGCAGCCGGCGGGGGGTAACTGAAGCTTTCTTT.

The rearrangement joins TRBV5-1 to TRBJ1-1; 7 bases map to TRBD1. Germline-derived CDR1 and CDR2 are SGHRS and YFSETQ. The CDR3 is made up of 13 amino acids. J was trimmed by 7 bases and V by 4 bases; bases with no gene match: 7. The CDR3 protein is CASSGGTVGEAFF. Here the CDR3 DNA reads TGCGCCAGCAGCGGAGGGACAGTCGGTGAAGCTTTCTTT.

This clone was detected a few times. The rearrangement uses TRBV5-1 and TRBJ2-1, with TRBD2 matching over 11 bases. This CDR3 comprises 14 residues. From germline, CDR1 is SGHRS and CDR2 YFSETQ. Trimming cost V 1 base and J 6 bases; bases outside gene matches: 0. The CDR3 sequence: CASSLTSGGNEQFF. DNA for the CDR3: TGCGCCAGCAGCTTGACTAGCGGGGGCAATGAGCAGTTCTTC.

This clone has only one observation. The rearrangement uses TRBV5-6 and TRBJ1-5; 8 bases are a match to TRBD1. Trimming cost V 4 bases and J 2 bases; bases outside gene matches: 17. CDR3 length: 19 amino acids. CDR1 and CDR2 (germline): SGHDT, YYEEEE. This CDR3 reads CASSRSSDRVVRGNQPQHF. CDR3 DNA: TGTGCCAGCAGCCGGAGTTCGGACAGGGTAGTGAGGGGCAATCAGCCCCAGCATTTT.

The chain links TRBV11-2 to TRBJ1-2; a possible D gene is TRBD1 (5 bases). The V gene lost 0 bases and the J gene lost 0 bases, with 14 bases spanning the gap. This CDR3 is built from 17 residues. The germline CDR1 and CDR2 sequences are SGHAT and FQNNGV. The CDR3 sequence: CASSLDSGASANYGYTF. CDR3 nucleotides: TGTGCCAGCAGCTTAGATAGCGGGGCGTCAGCTAACTATGGCTACACCTTC.

The rearrangement uses TRBV4-3 and TRBJ2-6; a possible D gene is TRBD2 (5 bases). Germline loops: CDR1 LGHNA, CDR2 YSLEER. Trimming removed 0 bases from V and 1 base from J, with 10 bases in between. The CDR3 runs to 17 residues. CDR3 loop: CASSQERDSSGANVLTF. CDR3 sequence (DNA): TGCGCCAGCAGCCAAGAACGGGATTCGTCTGGGGCCAACGTCCTGACTTTC.

The chain links TRBV10-1 to TRBJ2-7; D ambiguous. The germline V gene has CDR1 WNHNN and CDR2 SYGVQD (reference sequence). The CDR3 has 15 residues. V lost 0 bases, J lost 5 bases, and 14 bases lay in between. In DNA, the CDR3 is TGCGCCAGCAGTGAGTCCTGGCACCCTAGGAACGAGCAGTACTTC. Protein product: CASSESWHPRNEQYF.

The chain recombines TRBV7-9 with TRBJ1-5; tentatively, D is TRBD1 (6 bases). The CDR3 extends over 13 amino acids. Trimming took off 6 bases at V and 6 bases at J, with 12 bases between the two ends. Germline V lookup: CDR1 SEHNR, CDR2 FQNEAQ (reference sequence). The CDR3 protein is CASRQDSSQPQHF. CDR3 in DNA: TGTGCCAGCAGGCAGGACAGCTCTCAGCCCCAGCATTTT.

This clone occurred a few times. The V call is TRBV6-5, the J call TRBJ1-1, with TRBD1 as a possible D gene (6 bases). CDR1 and CDR2 (germline): MNHEY, SVGAGI. This CDR3 comprises 14 residues. V lost 7 bases and J lost 1, with 13 bases in between. The CDR3 DNA is TGTGCCAGCAACAGAGGACAGCCGAACACTGAAGCTTTCTTT. This encodes CASNRGQPNTEAFF.

The chain joins TRBV4-1 to TRBJ1-2, with D maybe TRBD1 (6 bases). The length of the CDR3 is 16 residues. V was cut by 0 bases and J by 7 bases, with 18 bases left in between. CDR1 and CDR2 from the germline V gene are MGHRA and YSYEKL. In nucleotides, the CDR3 is TGCGCCAGCAGCCAAGAGTGGGGGGGCCTGGCCGCTGGCTACACCTTC. This sequence encodes CASSQEWGGLAAGYTF.

The CDR3 reads CASSLVFGDTQYF. The CDR3 nucleotides are TGTGCCAGCAGCTTAGTTTTCGGGGATACGCAGTATTTT. V is TRBV7-9 and J is TRBJ2-3; no reliable D call. The CDR3 contains 13 residues. Trimming cost V 1 base and J 6 bases, with 8 bases left between them. In germline, CDR1 is SEHNR, CDR2 FQNEAQ (reference sequence).

V usage is TRBV28 and J usage is TRBJ2-2, with D hard to call. Trimming pared 6 bases from V and 2 bases from J, leaving 10 bases between. This CDR3 has 14 amino acids. Germline CDR1 MDHEN, CDR2 SYDVKM. In nucleotides, the CDR3 is TGTGCCAGCAGCCCTATCCGTAACACCGGGGAGCTGTTTTTT. Amino acids: CASSPIRNTGELFF.

The V and J genes are TRBV19 and TRBJ1-6, with D perhaps TRBD1 (5 bases). Trimming stripped 2 bases from V and 0 bases from J, with 17 bases between. The CDR3 is made up of 19 amino acids. CDR1 is LNHDA and CDR2 is SQIVND in the germline V gene (reference sequence). This CDR3 is CASSIPVVGASSYNSPLHF. CDR3 in DNA: TGTGCCAGTAGTATACCGGTGGTTGGGGCGAGCTCCTATAATTCACCCCTCCACTTT. The full variable domain, in which reference TRBV19 and TRBJ1-6 provide the parts outside the CDR3, is DGGITQSPKYLFRKEGQNVTLSCEQNLNHDAMYWYRQDPGQGLRLIYYSQIVNDFQKGDIAEGYSVSREKKESFPLTVTSAQKNPTAFYLCASSIPVVGASSYNSPLHFGNGTRLTVT.

The rearrangement joins TRBV5-4 to TRBJ1-6; TRBD1 matches at 11 bases. Per germline, CDR1 SGHNT and CDR2 YYREEE (reference sequence). The CDR3 covers 15 residues. Germline trimming cut 3 bases from V and 8 bases from J; bases unmatched to any gene: 4. The CDR3 sequence: CASSSDRGLYSPLHF. CDR3 DNA sequence: TGTGCCAGCAGCTCGGACAGGGGGCTTTATTCACCCCTCCACTTT.

This clone has a handful of counts. The rearrangement joins TRBV6-5 to TRBJ2-2; TRBD1 aligns across 7 bases. V trimming: 6 bases; J trimming: 4 bases; junction bases outside the gene matches: 5. The CDR3 is made up of 14 amino acids. The germline gives CDR1 MNHEY, CDR2 SVGAGI. The CDR3 loop is CASRRTGATGELFF. The CDR3 DNA reads as TGTGCCAGCAGGAGAACAGGGGCCACCGGGGAGCTGTTTTTT.